The 27 T cell receptor beta chains below all came from one sample that was sequenced in a study of T-cell memory formation after mild COVID-19. TCRdb analysed the 5' RACE reads with MiXCR anew, one entry per CDR3 protein. The data hold 210,000 or so distinct CDR3 sequences, with around 17% observed a single time. Material for sequencing was PBMCs or a T cell subset sorted from them (not recorded which). These TCRs come from an adult woman who had mild COVID-19 (a few samples of this study predate the infection). Cell type and time point are not known.

This sequence joins TRBV7-6 and TRBJ2-7; D call uncertain. Deletions cut 1 base from V and 2 bases from J, with 9 bases between. The CDR3 totals 14 residues. CDR1 SGHVS and CDR2 FNYEAQ come from the germline V gene. This chain's CDR3 is CASSLETLPYEQYF. In DNA, the CDR3 is TGTGCCAGCAGCTTAGAGACACTTCCCTACGAGCAGTACTTC.

There are a few counts of this clonotype. J is TRBJ2-1 and V is TRBV7-2; 9 nucleotides match TRBD2. V was clipped by 2 bases and J by 1 base; unmatched bases: 9. From germline, CDR1 is SGHTA and CDR2 FQGNSA. The CDR3 spans 18 residues. The CDR3 nucleotides are TGTGCCAGCAGCTTAATTGGGAGCGGGGGGTGGTCCTACAATGAGCAGTTCTTC. This sequence encodes CASSLIGSGGWSYNEQFF.

There are a few counts of this clonotype. This chain connects TRBV29-1 to TRBJ2-5; TRBD2 aligns across 9 bases. Looked up from germline, CDR1 is SQVTM and CDR2 is ANQGSEA. The V segment lost 4 bases and the J segment 3 bases; nucleotides outside the gene matches: 3. This CDR3 region has 13 residues. The CDR3 DNA reads as TGCAGCGTTGCGGCTAGCGGGAAAGAGACCCAGTACTTC. Protein: CSVAASGKETQYF.

V usage is TRBV5-1 and J usage is TRBJ2-4; D gene unclear. Germline V gene sequence: CDR1 SGHRS, CDR2 YFSETQ. The CDR3 totals 15 residues. The V gene lost 0 bases and the J gene lost 1 base, with 8 bases spanning the gap. In DNA, the CDR3 is TGCGCCAGCAGCTTGGAGCTAACTGCCAAAAACATTCAGTACTTC. Its protein product is CASSLELTAKNIQYF.

V usage is TRBV11-3 and J usage is TRBJ2-1, with 8 bases identical to TRBD2. The V gene's germline CDR1 is SGHNT and CDR2 YENEEA. The ends lost 5 bases at V and 5 bases at J; junction bases unmatched: 11. The length of the CDR3 is 16 residues. CDR3 nucleotide sequence: TGTGCCAGCAGCAAACCGAGCGGGAGACAAGACAATGAGCAGTTCTTC. It codes for CASSKPSGRQDNEQFF.

V gene TRBV13 combines with J gene TRBJ2-1, with 11 bases aligning to TRBD2. The CDR3 loop spans 17 amino acids. Germline lookup yields CDR1 PRHDT and CDR2 FYEKMQ (reference sequence). V gave up 4 bases and J gave up 0 bases; unmatched junction bases: 5. Here the CDR3 reads CASSSTSGGYSYNEQFF. The DNA for the CDR3 is TGTGCCAGCAGCTCAACTAGCGGGGGCTACTCCTACAATGAGCAGTTCTTC. Drawing the rest from reference TRBV13 and TRBJ2-1, the complete variable domain is AAGVIQSPRHLIKEKRETATLKCYPIPRHDTVYWYQQGPGQDPQFLISFYEKMQSDKGSIPDRFSAQQFSDYHSELNMSSLELGDSALYFCASSSTSGGYSYNEQFFGPGTRLTVL.

This rearrangement joins TRBV11-2 to TRBJ1-4, with D possibly TRBD1 on 5 matching bases. The V gene lost 5 bases and the J gene lost 3 bases, with 19 bases spanning the gap. The CDR3 extends over 17 amino acids. The germline V gene encodes CDR1 SGHAT and CDR2 FQNNGV. This CDR3 is CASSQFPPGGANEKLFF. The CDR3 coding sequence is TGTGCCAGCAGCCAGTTCCCGCCTGGGGGAGCTAATGAAAAACTGTTTTTT.

This clonotype has more than one count but fewer than ten. The rearrangement links TRBV14 to TRBJ2-1, with D uncertain. The germline CDR1 and CDR2 sequences are SGHDN and FVKESK. Deletions cut 2 bases from V and 6 bases from J, with 5 bases between. CDR3 length: 12 residues. Written as DNA, the CDR3 is TGTGCCAGCAGCCAATGGGCCAATGAGCAGTTCTTC. Residues: CASSQWANEQFF.

The DNA for the CDR3 is TGTGCCAGCACCGGGACAGGTCAGCCCCAGCATTTT. This codes for CASTGTGQPQHF. The chain is built from TRBV2 and TRBJ1-5; 8 bases line up with TRBD1. The V segment lost 7 bases and the J segment 6 bases; nucleotides outside the gene matches: 2. The CDR3 contains 12 residues. The germline CDR1 and CDR2 sequences are SNHLY and FYNNEI.

This clonotype came up a few times. This chain links TRBV25-1 with TRBJ1-6, with 7 bases that match TRBD1. The germline CDR1 and CDR2 sequences are MGHDK and SYGVNS. V lost 2 bases and J lost 3; bases outside the gene matches: 10. This CDR3 comprises 18 residues. CDR3 in DNA: TGTGCCAGCAGTGAACAAACCGGGACAGCTAACTATAATTCACCCCTCCACTTT. Its protein product is CASSEQTGTANYNSPLHF. The complete variable domain, with remaining parts taken from reference TRBV25-1 and TRBJ1-6, reads EADIYQTPRYLVIGTGKKITLECSQTMGHDKMYWYQQDPGMELHLIHYSYGVNSTEKGDLSSESTVSRIRTEHFPLTLESARPSHTSQYLCASSEQTGTANYNSPLHFGNGTRLTVT.

Only a few counts were recorded for this clonotype. V usage is TRBV20-1 and J usage is TRBJ1-2; 9 bases line up with TRBD1. The CDR3 length is 14 residues. With 3 bases clipped from V and 8 bases from J, the junction kept 10 bases outside the gene matches. Germline V gene lookup returns CDR1 DFQATT and CDR2 SNEGSKA (reference sequence). The CDR3 loop is CSASPGTGTGGYTF. The CDR3 DNA reads as TGCAGTGCTAGTCCCGGGACAGGGACGGGCGGCTACACCTTC.

This clonotype was counted a single time. J is TRBJ1-1 and V is TRBV10-3; a possible D gene is TRBD1 (6 bases). This CDR3 contains 12 residues. Germline CDR1 is ENHRY and CDR2 is SYGVKD. With 10 bases removed from V and 5 bases from J, the gap between germline ends came to 14 bases. CDR3 residues: CATSRGATEAFF. In nucleotides, the CDR3 is TGTGCCACGTCCCGGGGGGCTACTGAAGCTTTCTTT.

This clonotype showed up many times. The rearrangement uses TRBV7-3 and TRBJ2-3; perhaps D is TRBD1 or TRBD2 (5 bases each). Germline V CDR1 and CDR2: SGHTA, FQGTGA. The CDR3 consists of 16 residues. V dropped 0 bases and J dropped 4 bases, with 14 bases sitting between them. The CDR3 spells CASSLTPGPPSDTQYF. In DNA form, the CDR3 reads TGTGCCAGCAGCTTAACGCCGGGACCCCCCTCAGATACGCAGTATTTT.

The gene calls are TRBV21-1 and TRBJ2-7; TRBD2 is the table's D call, not checked against the DNA. TRBV21-1 is an annotated pseudogene. This CDR3 has 12 amino acids. CDR3 bases: TGTGCCAGCAGCCTTCGGAGGAGGGGACAGTACTTC. Protein product: CASSLRRRGQYF.

J is TRBJ2-1 and V is TRBV5-6, with TRBD2 matching over 13 bases. Per the germline V gene, CDR1 is SGHDT and CDR2 is YYEEEE. Germline trimming cut 3 bases from V and 11 bases from J; bases unmatched to any gene: 2. The CDR3 length is 13 residues. Written as DNA, the CDR3 is TGTGCCAGCAGCTGGGGACTAGCGGGGCAGCAGTTCTTC. Encoded protein: CASSWGLAGQQFF.

This clonotype was seen many times. The DNA for the CDR3 is TGTGCCAGCAGCTTTACCAGGGTGGGCTCCTACGAGCAGTACTTC. It encodes CASSFTRVGSYEQYF. The chain uses TRBV7-9 and TRBJ2-7, with TRBD1 as a possible D gene (5 bases). CDR1 SEHNR and CDR2 FQNEAQ come from the germline V gene (reference sequence). V lost 3 bases, J lost 0 bases, and 12 bases lay in between. This CDR3 spans 15 amino acids.

The rearrangement joins TRBV7-3 to TRBJ2-7; no reliable D call. Deletions cut 5 bases from V and 6 bases from J, with 14 bases between. The V gene's germline CDR1 is SGHTA and CDR2 FQGTGA. This CDR3 comprises 13 residues. The CDR3 sequence: CASSVGIAGEQYF. In DNA form, the CDR3 reads TGTGCCAGCAGCGTAGGGATCGCTGGCGAGCAGTACTTC.

This clonotype was observed a few times. The J gene is TRBJ2-5, the V gene TRBV7-7; 12 nucleotides match TRBD2. From germline, CDR1 is SSHAT and CDR2 FNYEAQ (reference sequence). The J segment lost 0 bases and the V segment lost 5 bases, leaving 4 bases of the junction unmatched. This CDR3 comprises 16 residues. In nucleotides, the CDR3 is TGTGCCAGCAGCCCCACTAGCGGGGGGCACCAAGAGACCCAGTACTTC. Encoded protein: CASSPTSGGHQETQYF.

This clonotype occurred a few times. The chain joins TRBV5-1 to TRBJ2-5; TRBD1 aligns across 7 bases. The CDR3 runs 14 residues. The germline V gene has CDR1 SGHRS and CDR2 YFSETQ. After removal of 2 bases from V and 3 bases from J, the junction contained 4 bases not matched to a gene. The CDR3 DNA is TGCGCCAGCAGCTTACAAGGGACAGAAGAGACCCAGTACTTC. Its protein product is CASSLQGTEETQYF.

In nucleotides, the CDR3 is TGCAGTGCTAGAGTTAGCAATCAGCCCCAGCATTTT. Translated: CSARVSNQPQHF. The chain uses TRBV20-1 and TRBJ1-5; D remains unclear. V lost 1 base and J 0 bases, leaving 1 base between the germline ends. The CDR3 is 12 residues long. CDR1 is DFQATT, CDR2 SNEGSKA, per germline (reference sequence).

This clonotype was seen a few times. V usage is TRBV30 and J usage is TRBJ1-1; D gene uncertain. Germline V gene data show CDR1 as GTSNPN and CDR2 as SVGIG (reference sequence). The V end lost 2 bases, the J end lost 5 bases, and 15 bases lay between the germline ends. This CDR3 region has 14 residues. The CDR3 DNA reads TGTGCCTGGAGTATCGGGCAGCGTAGGACTGAAGCTTTCTTT. This gives the protein CAWSIGQRRTEAFF.

This clonotype came up a few times. The chain employs TRBV20-1 and TRBJ2-5; TRBD1 or TRBD2 may be the D gene (6 bases each). The CDR3 extends over 16 amino acids. Germline values: CDR1 DFQATT, CDR2 SNEGSKA (reference sequence). V was cut by 0 bases and J by 5 bases, with 19 bases left in between. The CDR3 sequence is CSARDRGRGLSETQYF. In DNA form, the CDR3 reads TGCAGTGCTAGAGATCGGGGGCGGGGACTTTCGGAGACCCAGTACTTC.

To note about this clonotype: This sequence may be a read error, since a much larger clone differs from it by one base. The chain links TRBV5-1 to TRBJ1-5, with 12 nucleotides matching TRBD1. The CDR3 length is 15 residues. V dropped 4 bases and J dropped 8; count of bases not matched to a gene: 7. The germline CDR1 and CDR2 sequences are SGHRS and YFSETQ. The CDR3 region is CASSPGQGAGKPQHF. The CDR3 region has the DNA TGCGCCAGCAGCCCGGGACAGGGGGCGGGTAAGCCCCAGCATTTT.

This clonotype occurred a few times. V gene TRBV10-3 combines with J gene TRBJ2-3; 12 bases match TRBD2. From germline, CDR1 is ENHRY and CDR2 SYGVKD. Trimming removed 10 bases from V and 4 bases from J; junction bases left unmatched: 6. The CDR3 is 14 residues long. CDR3: CASQTSGGPDTQYF. The CDR3, as DNA: TGTGCCAGCCAAACTAGCGGGGGGCCAGATACGCAGTATTTT.

This clonotype was seen a few times. The J gene is TRBJ2-3, the V gene TRBV29-1; the D gene is possibly TRBD1 (5 bases). CDR1 and CDR2 (germline): SQVTM, ANQGSEA. The CDR3 is 17 amino acids. The CDR3 DNA sequence: TGCACTCCGATGACAGCCTCGCTTACCCCTTTCACAGATACGCAGTATTTT. It yields the protein CTPMTASLTPFTDTQYF.

This clonotype has more than one count but fewer than ten. The chain has TRBV7-2 and TRBJ2-3; TRBD2 agrees at 7 bases. CDR1 is SGHTA and CDR2 is FQGNSA in the germline V gene. With V trimmed by 6 bases and J by 1 base, 4 bases remained unmatched. The CDR3 loop spans 14 amino acids. CDR3 region: CASRTSGGTDTQYF. In nucleotides, the CDR3 is TGTGCCAGCAGGACCAGCGGGGGCACAGATACGCAGTATTTT. The whole variable domain, remainder taken from reference TRBV7-2 and TRBJ2-3, is GAGVSQSPSNKVTEKGKDVELRCDPISGHTALYWYRQSLGQGLEFLIYFQGNSAPDKSGLPSDRFSAERTGGSVSTLTIQRTQQEDSAVYLCASRTSGGTDTQYFGPGTRLTVL.

This clonotype showed up just a few times. The chain is built from TRBV2 and TRBJ1-2, with a tentative D call TRBD1 (5 bases). The ends were cut back, 0 bases at V and 4 bases at J, with 15 bases in the middle. This CDR3 comprises 16 residues. From germline, CDR1 is SNHLY and CDR2 FYNNEI. The CDR3 nucleotides read TGTGCCAGCAGTGAAGCAAGGCCGGGACGGCTCTATGGCTACACCTTC. This sequence encodes CASSEARPGRLYGYTF.